This note documents a single TCR beta chain sequence. Its antigen remains unidentified. This table comes from immunoSEQ multiplex PCR, and its TCRdb copy is limited to in-frame clones, with some not included. The table lists under 25,000 clones, approximately 83% of them singletons, with 21% in the top ten. Blood draws occurred at baseline, cycle 4 day 1, and cycle 7 day 1. This entry comes from a study of OX40 agonist ivuxolimab in advanced cancers. Overall study: Partial responses were observed in three patients, of whom one had hepatocellular carcinoma and two had cutaneous melanoma. Overall study findings and caveats: Normalized T-cell clonal expansion was also low in some nonresponders.

Germline CDR1 is SQVTM and CDR2 is ANQGSEA. The CDR3 covers 14 residues. V lost 4 bases and J 8 bases, leaving 18 bases between the germline ends. The clonotype was recovered from an adult with an advanced solid tumor such as melanoma, head and neck, liver or kidney cancer. The gene calls are TRBV29-1 and TRBJ2-1, with D maybe TRBD2 (5 bases). The sample consisted of CD4+ or CD8+ T cells sorted from blood, taken in a trial of the OX40 agonist ivuxolimab. CDR3 bases: TGCAGCGTTGCCGGGGTGGCAGGCTGGGATGAGCAGTTCTTC. It yields the protein CSVAGVAGWDEQFF.